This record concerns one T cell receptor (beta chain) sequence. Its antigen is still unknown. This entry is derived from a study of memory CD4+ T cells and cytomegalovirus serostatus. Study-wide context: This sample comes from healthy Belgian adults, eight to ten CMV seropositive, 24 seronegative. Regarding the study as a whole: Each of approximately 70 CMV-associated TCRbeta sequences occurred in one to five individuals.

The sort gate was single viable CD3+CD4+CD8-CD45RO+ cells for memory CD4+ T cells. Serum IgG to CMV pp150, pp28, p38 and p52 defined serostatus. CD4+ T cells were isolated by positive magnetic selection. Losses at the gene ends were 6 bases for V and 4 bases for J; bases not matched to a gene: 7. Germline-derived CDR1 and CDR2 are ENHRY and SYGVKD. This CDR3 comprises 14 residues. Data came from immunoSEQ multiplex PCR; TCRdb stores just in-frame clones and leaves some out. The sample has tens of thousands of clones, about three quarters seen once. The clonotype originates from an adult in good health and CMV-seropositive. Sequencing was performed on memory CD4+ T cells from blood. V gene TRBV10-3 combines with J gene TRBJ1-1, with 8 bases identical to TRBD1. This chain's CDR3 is CAIRPGQGGTEAFF. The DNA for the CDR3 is TGTGCCATCAGACCCGGACAGGGAGGCACTGAAGCTTTCTTT.